This T cell receptor (beta chain) was captured by sequencing in a study of immune characterization of retroperitoneal liposarcoma. Germline V gene lookup returns CDR1 SGHVS and CDR2 FNYEAQ. This CDR3 contains 17 residues. TCRdb redid the calling of the PCR reads with MiXCR, one entry per CDR3 protein. The profile covers about 10,000 distinct CDR3 sequences, with 28% appearing a single time and approximately 8.2% taken by the ten largest. V and J are TRBV7-6 and TRBJ2-5; 10 positions agree with TRBD1. The J call may be mistaken, given a closer DNA end match to TRBJ2-7. Sequencing was carried out using tumor tissue. The receptor was derived from a male donor with retroperitoneal liposarcoma. CDR3 in amino acids: CASSFPTGQGDRDEQYF. The CDR3 nucleotides read TGTGCCAGCAGCTTTCCAACAGGACAGGGGGATAGGGACGAGCAGTACTTC.